One and the same sample provided the 24 T cell receptor beta chains below, sequenced in a study. TCRdb re-analysed the RT-PCR reads in MiXCR, keeping a single row per CDR3 protein. The sample has fewer than 800,000 distinct CDR3 sequences, 14% seen once. The specimen sequenced was memory CD4+ T cells from blood. The receptors were sampled from a female donor in good health, serving as a healthy control.

V and J are TRBV12-3 or TRBV12-4 and TRBJ2-2; D may correspond to TRBD1 or TRBD2 (5 bases each). V dropped 5 bases and J dropped 6 bases, with 16 bases sitting between them. The CDR3 is 15 residues long. The CDR3 DNA reads TGTGCCAGCAGTCCTCAGTGGGGGATCGCCGGGGAGCTGTTTTTT. Encoded protein: CASSPQWGIAGELFF.

This clonotype was observed at least ten times. The J gene is TRBJ2-7, the V gene TRBV12-3 or TRBV12-4; 10 bases agree with TRBD2. The CDR3 extends over 13 amino acids. With 8 bases clipped from V and 1 base from J, the junction kept 2 bases outside the gene matches. The CDR3 DNA is TGTGCCAGCTGGACTAGCGGTTCCTACGAGCAGTACTTC. Protein product: CASWTSGSYEQYF.

This clonotype was seen ten or more times. The chain links TRBV15 to TRBJ2-6, with a tentative D call TRBD1 (6 bases). The germline V gene has CDR1 LNHNV and CDR2 YYDKDF (reference sequence). V lost 4 bases to trimming and J lost 0 bases, with 10 bases between them. The length of the CDR3 is 16 residues. The CDR3 DNA reads TGTGCCACCAGCAATGGACAGTTCTCTGGGGCCAACGTCCTGACTTTC. This gives the protein CATSNGQFSGANVLTF. The full variable domain, completed using reference TRBV15 and TRBJ2-6, is DAMVIQNPRYQVTQFGKPVTLSCSQTLNHNVMYWYQQKSSQAPKLLFHYYDKDFNNEADTPDNFQSRRPNTSFCFLDIRSPGLGDTAMYLCATSNGQFSGANVLTFGAGSRLTVL.

This chain uses TRBV30 with TRBJ2-7; 7 bases agree with TRBD1. Germline loops: CDR1 GTSNPN, CDR2 SVGIG (reference sequence). Unmatched junction bases numbered 11, after V lost 0 bases and J lost 0 bases. This CDR3 is built from 17 residues. The CDR3 DNA reads TGTGCCTGGAGTGTACGCCGACAGGGAAACATCTCCTACGAGCAGTACTTC. This codes for CAWSVRRQGNISYEQYF.

This clonotype was detected once. The chain is built from TRBV12-3 or TRBV12-4 and TRBJ2-1; 9 positions match TRBD1. The length of the CDR3 is 17 residues. The junction had 13 bases not matched to a gene; V was cut back by 6 bases and J by 4 bases. CDR3 nucleotide sequence: TGTGCCAGCAGCCCCGACAGGGGGTCGATTGTTTACAATGAGCAGTTCTTC. It yields the protein CASSPDRGSIVYNEQFF.

This clonotype was seen a handful of times. This chain joins TRBV6-6 and TRBJ2-1; 7 positions match TRBD2. Germline trimming cut 5 bases from V and 15 bases from J; bases unmatched to any gene: 13. The CDR3 runs 13 residues. Looked up from germline, CDR1 is MNHNY and CDR2 is SVGAGI (reference sequence). The CDR3 reads CASSKTLGLEWFF. The CDR3 DNA follows: TGTGCCAGCAGTAAGACCCTCGGACTAGAATGGTTCTTC.

The V and J genes are TRBV20-1 and TRBJ2-5, with 8 bases aligning to TRBD2. The germline gives CDR1 DFQATT, CDR2 SNEGSKA (reference sequence). Trimming at V came to 0 bases and at J to 5 bases, leaving 14 bases not matched to a gene. The length of the CDR3 is 17 residues. The DNA for the CDR3 is TGCAGTGCTAGAGATTTCAAGCGGGAGCCCCGGGGGGAGACCCAGTACTTC. Protein product: CSARDFKREPRGETQYF.

The sample holds many counts of this clonotype. This sequence joins TRBV15 and TRBJ2-2; D possibly corresponds to TRBD2 (6 bases). V gave up 0 bases and J gave up 5 bases, with 7 bases separating them. The CDR3 runs to 14 residues. Germline CDR1 and CDR2: LNHNV and YYDKDF (reference sequence). The CDR3 region is CATSRERETGELFF. The CDR3 DNA follows: TGTGCCACCAGCAGAGAACGGGAGACCGGGGAGCTGTTTTTT.

The table lists this clonotype with many counts. This CDR3 reads CASSLPQVYGYTF. CDR3 bases: TGTGCCAGCAGCTTGCCCCAGGTCTATGGCTACACCTTC. The chain is built from TRBV5-6 and TRBJ1-2; D is uncertain. Germline values: CDR1 SGHDT, CDR2 YYEEEE. Trimming cost V 1 base and J 4 bases, with 8 bases left between them. The length of the CDR3 is 13 residues.

This clonotype appeared many times. The CDR3 sequence: CASSAGGGREQFF. The CDR3 DNA is TGTGCCAGCAGCGCCGGAGGGGGCCGGGAGCAGTTCTTC. This chain links TRBV12-3 or TRBV12-4 with TRBJ2-1; maybe TRBD1 (7 bases). Trimming shortened V by 6 bases and J by 10 bases, and 16 bases separated the two germline ends. The CDR3 length is 13 residues.

For the CDR3, the DNA is TGTGCCAGCAGCTTAAGCCCTAGCGGGAGGTTCGAGCAGTACTTC. Its translation: CASSLSPSGRFEQYF. The genes are TRBV7-9 and TRBJ2-7, with 11 bases fitting TRBD2. The CDR3 has 15 amino acids. The germline V gene has CDR1 SEHNR and CDR2 FQNEAQ (reference sequence). The trim removed 2 bases at V and 6 bases at J, leaving 6 bases unmatched.

The CDR3 loop is CASSPTRASTDTQYF. Here the CDR3 DNA reads TGTGCCAGCAGCCCGACCAGAGCAAGCACAGATACGCAGTATTTT. The chain is built from TRBV3-1 and TRBJ2-3, with D uncertain. This CDR3 spans 15 amino acids. Per the germline V gene, CDR1 is LGHDT and CDR2 is YNNKEL (reference sequence). V was pared by 4 bases and J by 0 bases, with 11 bases between.

V and J are TRBV12-3 or TRBV12-4 and TRBJ2-7, with D possibly being TRBD1 (5 bases). The length of the CDR3 is 12 residues. Deletions cut 0 bases from V and 9 bases from J, with 9 bases between. The CDR3 sequence is CASSLADTWQYF. In DNA, the CDR3 is TGTGCCAGCAGTTTAGCGGACACCTGGCAGTACTTC.

This clonotype was counted only a few times. V gene TRBV6-5 combines with J gene TRBJ2-7; D possibly corresponds to TRBD2 (5 bases). Trimming took off 7 bases at V and 0 bases at J, with 10 bases between the two ends. The length of the CDR3 is 13 residues. Per germline, CDR1 MNHEY and CDR2 SVGAGI. As DNA, the CDR3 is TGTGCCAGCAAACTCGGGAACTCCTACGAGCAGTACTTC. This sequence encodes CASKLGNSYEQYF.

This clonotype turned up a few times. Written as DNA, the CDR3 is TGTGCCAGCAGATATAGCGGGAGAAATCCGAAGGATACGCAGTATTTT. This translates into CASRYSGRNPKDTQYF. This rearrangement joins TRBV5-6 to TRBJ2-3, with 9 bases fitting TRBD2. This CDR3 has 16 amino acids. Germline CDR1 reads SGHDT; CDR2 reads YYEEEE. The V gene end was trimmed by 5 bases and the J gene end by 6 bases; junction bases not matched to a gene: 13.

The chain combines TRBV28 with TRBJ2-4; 8 bases line up with TRBD2. The V and J ends lost 8 bases and 9 bases, in that order; junction bases with no gene match: 12. The V gene's germline CDR1 is MDHEN and CDR2 SYDVKM. The length of the CDR3 is 14 residues. CDR3 loop: CASYGTGGPGIQYF. CDR3 bases: TGTGCCAGCTACGGCACGGGAGGGCCGGGCATTCAGTACTTC.

This chain links TRBV5-5 with TRBJ2-1; D is undetermined. V gave up 2 bases and J gave up 2 bases, with 14 bases separating them. The CDR3 consists of 16 residues. Per the germline V gene, CDR1 is SGHKS and CDR2 is YYEKEE (reference sequence). CDR3 nucleotide sequence: TGTGCCAGCAGCTTCGTTCCGGGCTCAACCTACAATGAGCAGTTCTTC. Translated: CASSFVPGSTYNEQFF.

The chain has TRBV28 and TRBJ2-7; perhaps D is TRBD1 or TRBD2 (5 bases each). The V end lost 6 bases, the J end lost 0 bases, and 18 bases lay between the germline ends. CDR1 and CDR2 (germline): MDHEN, SYDVKM. CDR3 length: 16 residues. CDR3 coding DNA: TGTGCCAGCAGCCCCGCAGGGAAAGGGAGCTCCTACGAGCAGTACTTC. Protein sequence: CASSPAGKGSSYEQYF.

This clonotype was recorded only once. The chain uses TRBV20-1 and TRBJ1-1, with D unresolved. CDR3 size: 11 residues. CDR1 is DFQATT, CDR2 SNEGSKA, per germline (reference sequence). Deletions cut 0 bases from V and 8 bases from J, with 7 bases between. The chain's CDR3 is CSARDGREAFF. CDR3 coding DNA: TGCAGTGCTAGAGATGGCAGGGAAGCTTTCTTT.

This clonotype turned up a few times. The chain uses TRBV5-5 and TRBJ2-7; no reliable D call. The CDR3 has 15 residues. Between the trimmed V and J ends, which lost 0 bases and 4 bases, there was a span of 14 bases. Germline-derived CDR1 and CDR2 are SGHKS and YYEKEE (reference sequence). CDR3 amino acids: CASSLDPQLRYEQYF. CDR3 bases: TGTGCCAGCAGCTTGGATCCACAGTTGCGATACGAGCAGTACTTC.

V usage is TRBV4-3 and J usage is TRBJ2-7; D is possibly TRBD2 (5 bases). Germline V lookup: CDR1 LGHNA, CDR2 YSLEER. Trimming stripped 2 bases from V and 6 bases from J, with 11 bases between. This CDR3 region has 13 residues. CDR3 in amino acids: CASSQSPGGEQYF. In DNA, the CDR3 is TGCGCCAGCAGCCAATCCCCTGGAGGCGAGCAGTACTTC.

This clonotype turned up a few times. The chain combines TRBV15 with TRBJ2-7; D possibly uses TRBD1 or TRBD2 (6 bases each). The CDR3 runs to 15 residues. Per the germline V gene, CDR1 is LNHNV and CDR2 is YYDKDF (reference sequence). Trimming removed 0 bases from V and 4 bases from J, with 13 bases in between. The CDR3 region has the DNA TGTGCCACCAGCAGAGATAACGGGGGCGGGTACGAGCAGTACTTC. It encodes CATSRDNGGGYEQYF.

At least ten counts were recorded for this clonotype. In DNA form, the CDR3 reads TGCAGCTCCCGGGACATAAGTGGCATTCAGTACTTC. It translates to CSSRDISGIQYF. This chain links TRBV29-1 with TRBJ2-4, with D possibly being TRBD1 (6 bases). V lost 8 bases and J 9 bases, leaving 17 bases between the germline ends. The germline V gene encodes CDR1 SQVTM and CDR2 ANQGSEA. The CDR3 totals 12 residues.

V gene TRBV6-5 combines with J gene TRBJ1-5; 7 bases map to TRBD1. V lost 7 bases and J lost 2; bases outside the gene matches: 5. This CDR3 is built from 14 residues. Germline CDR1 MNHEY, CDR2 SVGAGI. CDR3 nucleotides: TGTGCCAGCACCTCTCAGGGGGGCAATCAGCCCCAGCATTTT. Residues: CASTSQGGNQPQHF.